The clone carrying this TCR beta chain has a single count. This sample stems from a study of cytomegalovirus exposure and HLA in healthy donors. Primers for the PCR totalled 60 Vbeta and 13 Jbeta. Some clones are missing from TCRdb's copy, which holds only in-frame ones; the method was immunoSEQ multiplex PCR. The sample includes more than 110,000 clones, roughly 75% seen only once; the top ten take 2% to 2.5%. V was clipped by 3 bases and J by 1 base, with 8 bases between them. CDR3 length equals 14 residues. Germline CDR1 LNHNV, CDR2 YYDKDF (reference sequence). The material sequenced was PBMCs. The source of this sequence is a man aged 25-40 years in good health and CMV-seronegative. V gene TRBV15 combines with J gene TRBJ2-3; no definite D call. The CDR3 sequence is CATSSSGGTDTQYF. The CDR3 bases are TGTGCCACCAGCAGCTCGGGTGGCACAGATACGCAGTATTTT.